What follows are 13 T cell receptor beta chains derived from one specimen sequenced in a study of human T cells and chemical hapten exposure (dated by TCRdb to the early 2020s). Unfractionated whole blood was collected in Tempus Blood RNA tubes, and total RNA was extracted from that blood. Receptors were amplified or captured by 5' RACE. The sequencer was an Illumina MiSeq. TCRdb cleaned the public reads at Q25 with fastp, built clones with MiXCR and kept in-frame beta chains. Identical CDR3 proteins give one entry, which carries the most common genes and DNA. Counted in this sample were approximately 140,000 distinct CDR3 sequences; approximately 4% of them appeared once. The ten largest clones represent over 1.1% of the sample. The origin of the receptors is a female donor in good health.

This clonotype was recorded at least ten times. The gene calls are TRBV5-1 and TRBJ1-6; D call uncertain. V was cut by 4 bases and J by 8 bases, with 10 bases left in between. Per the germline V gene, CDR1 is SGHRS and CDR2 is YFSETQ. The CDR3 runs 13 residues. The CDR3 DNA reads as TGCGCCAGCAGCCCCCGAGCGGATTCACCCCTCCACTTT. Encoded protein: CASSPRADSPLHF.

The chain links TRBV5-5 to TRBJ1-5; maybe TRBD1 (5 bases). The V end lost 4 bases, the J end lost 5 bases, and 22 bases lay between the germline ends. Germline CDR1 and CDR2: SGHKS and YYEKEE (reference sequence). The CDR3 is 17 residues long. CDR3 DNA: TGTGCCAGCAGCACCGGTAGGGGCGGAGGGGCTTATCAGCCCCAGCATTTT. Encoded protein: CASSTGRGGGAYQPQHF.

This clonotype has a handful of counts. The V call is TRBV18, the J call TRBJ2-3; D gene ambiguous. V lost 4 bases to trimming and J lost 2 bases, with 10 bases between them. Germline assignment: CDR1 KGHSH and CDR2 LQKENI. The CDR3 totals 14 residues. Here the CDR3 reads CASSLNINTDTQYF. CDR3 nucleotides: TGTGCCAGCTCACTTAACATAAACACAGATACGCAGTATTTT.

This clonotype was found many times. This chain links TRBV20-1 with TRBJ2-3, with TRBD1 identical over 9 bases. Trimming cost V 0 bases and J 3 bases; bases outside gene matches: 7. Germline V gives CDR1 DFQATT, CDR2 SNEGSKA (reference sequence). CDR3 size: 16 residues. The CDR3 spells CSARDRDREGTDTQYF. In nucleotides, the CDR3 is TGCAGTGCTAGAGACCGGGACAGGGAGGGGACAGATACGCAGTATTTT.

The sample holds many counts of this clonotype. This rearrangement joins TRBV12-3 or TRBV12-4 to TRBJ1-3; no firm D call. There are 13 residues in the CDR3. V gave up 3 bases and J gave up 4 bases, with 7 bases separating them. CDR3 nucleotide sequence: TGTGCCAGCAGTTTGGCCGACGGAAACACCATATATTTT. Protein: CASSLADGNTIYF.

CDR3 DNA: TGTGCCAGCAGTTCAAGTGGCGGGCCCCAGCATTTT. Translating gives CASSSSGGPQHF. This chain uses TRBV6-5 with TRBJ1-5, with no clear D. CDR3 size: 12 residues. Trimming took off 4 bases at V and 9 bases at J, with 10 bases between the two ends. Per germline, CDR1 MNHEY and CDR2 SVGAGI.

This clonotype was seen only a few times. Here the CDR3 reads CASSLTPSENEKLFF. The CDR3 DNA reads as TGTGCCAGCAGTTTAACACCATCCGAGAATGAAAAACTGTTTTTT. The rearrangement links TRBV27 to TRBJ1-4; D not resolved. The CDR3 consists of 15 residues. Germline loops: CDR1 MNHEY, CDR2 SMNVEV (reference sequence). The ends were cut back, 2 bases at V and 5 bases at J, with 12 bases in the middle.

There are many counts of this clonotype. This chain connects TRBV9 to TRBJ1-5, with a possible D match to TRBD1 (6 bases). V was cut by 0 bases and J by 2 bases, with 18 bases left in between. The CDR3 length is 18 residues. Germline CDR1 reads SGDLS; CDR2 reads YYNGEE. The CDR3 DNA is TGTGCCAGCAGCGTAGAGGTTTTGAGGGGGGTAGGCAATCAGCCCCAGCATTTT. Its protein product is CASSVEVLRGVGNQPQHF.

This clonotype was recorded at least ten times. The rearrangement joins TRBV2 to TRBJ1-6, with D possibly matching TRBD1 (6 bases). Deletions cut 3 bases from V and 7 bases from J, with 10 bases between. The germline V gene encodes CDR1 SNHLY and CDR2 FYNNEI. The CDR3 extends over 14 amino acids. In DNA form, the CDR3 reads TGTGCCAGCAGTGACCAGGGGTTAAATTCACCCCTCCACTTT. It codes for CASSDQGLNSPLHF.

This rearrangement joins TRBV6-5 to TRBJ2-3, with TRBD1 matching over 8 bases. The V gene end was trimmed by 6 bases and the J gene end by 2 bases; junction bases not matched to a gene: 7. The CDR3 spans 15 residues. In germline, CDR1 is MNHEY, CDR2 SVGAGI. Written as DNA, the CDR3 is TGTGCCAGCAGGGGCCAGGGGGCAAACACAGATACGCAGTATTTT. This encodes CASRGQGANTDTQYF.

The V call is TRBV20-1, the J call TRBJ1-4; 9 nucleotides line up with TRBD1. The CDR3 sequence is 14 residues long. V trimming: 2 bases; J trimming: 9 bases; junction bases outside the gene matches: 7. Germline-derived CDR1 and CDR2 are DFQATT and SNEGSKA (reference sequence). CDR3 sequence: CSARSGQGTQKLFF. The CDR3 coding sequence is TGCAGTGCTAGATCTGGACAGGGGACGCAAAAACTGTTTTTT.

This clonotype was seen ten or more times. The J gene is TRBJ2-5, the V gene TRBV29-1, with D perhaps TRBD2 (6 bases). Looked up from germline, CDR1 is SQVTM and CDR2 is ANQGSEA. The CDR3 runs to 13 residues. V gave up 5 bases and J gave up 5 bases, with 15 bases separating them. The CDR3 DNA follows: TGCAGCGTTTTGGGCGGGGTATCCGAGACCCAGTACTTC. Protein: CSVLGGVSETQYF.

This clonotype was seen repeatedly, ten times or more. This sequence joins TRBV5-4 and TRBJ2-7; D gene uncertain. The CDR3 runs to 12 residues. CDR1 SGHNT and CDR2 YYREEE come from the germline V gene (reference sequence). Trimming took off 3 bases at V and 0 bases at J, with 4 bases between the two ends. The CDR3, as DNA: TGTGCCAGCAGCTCGCCCTCCTACGAGCAGTACTTC. It translates to CASSSPSYEQYF.